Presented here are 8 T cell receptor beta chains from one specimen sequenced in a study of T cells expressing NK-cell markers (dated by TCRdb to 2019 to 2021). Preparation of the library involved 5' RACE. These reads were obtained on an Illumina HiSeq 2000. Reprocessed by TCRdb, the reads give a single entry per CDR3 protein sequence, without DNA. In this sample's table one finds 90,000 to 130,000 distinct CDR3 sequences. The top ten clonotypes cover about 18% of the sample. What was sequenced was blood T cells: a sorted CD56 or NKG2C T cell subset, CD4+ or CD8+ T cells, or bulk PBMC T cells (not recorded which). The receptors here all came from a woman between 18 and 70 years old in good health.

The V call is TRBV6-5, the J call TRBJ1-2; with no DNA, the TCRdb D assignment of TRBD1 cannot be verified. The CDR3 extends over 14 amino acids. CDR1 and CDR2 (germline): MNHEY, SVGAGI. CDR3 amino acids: CASSFSGWSYGYTF.

Here the CDR3 reads CSATRQASDTQYF. The chain combines TRBV20-1 with TRBJ2-3; TCRdb's D gene call, TRBD1, goes unchecked for lack of DNA. Germline V gene data show CDR1 as DFQATT and CDR2 as SNEGSKA (reference sequence). This CDR3 region has 13 residues.

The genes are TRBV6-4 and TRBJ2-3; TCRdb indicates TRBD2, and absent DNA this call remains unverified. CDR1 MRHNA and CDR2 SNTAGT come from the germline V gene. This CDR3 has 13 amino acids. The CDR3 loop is CASSEGPTDTQYF.

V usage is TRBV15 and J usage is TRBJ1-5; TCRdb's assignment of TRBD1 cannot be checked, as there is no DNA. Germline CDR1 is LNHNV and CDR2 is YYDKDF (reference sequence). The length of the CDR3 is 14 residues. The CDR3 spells CATSSRDRGEPQHF.

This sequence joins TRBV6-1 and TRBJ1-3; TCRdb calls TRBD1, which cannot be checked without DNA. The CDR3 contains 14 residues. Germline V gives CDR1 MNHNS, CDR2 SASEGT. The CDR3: CASSGLQGGNTIYF.

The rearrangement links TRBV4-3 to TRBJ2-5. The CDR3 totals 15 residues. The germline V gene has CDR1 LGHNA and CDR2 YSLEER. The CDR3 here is CASSQGPGNQETQYF.

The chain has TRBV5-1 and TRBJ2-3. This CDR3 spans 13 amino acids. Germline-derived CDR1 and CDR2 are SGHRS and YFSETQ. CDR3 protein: CASSSSSTDTQYF.

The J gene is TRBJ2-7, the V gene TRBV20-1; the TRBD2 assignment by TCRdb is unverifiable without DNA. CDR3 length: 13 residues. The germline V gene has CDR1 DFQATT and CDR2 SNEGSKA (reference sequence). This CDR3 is CSAGRAASYEQYF.